Included here is one TCR beta chain sequence, with context. The CDR3 is made up of 15 amino acids. This sample stems from a study of blood T cell repertoires in COVID-19. Whole-study context: The samples span acute and convalescent COVID-19 from the United States, Italy and Spain.

In the original processing: Estimated nucleated cell counts came from reference gene primer amplification. The protocol was immunoSEQ multiplex PCR, while the TCRdb copy is restricted to in-frame clones and leaves out a portion. Clonal size and the V and J genes are those of that table, whereas D and trimming came from the DNA. The table includes roughly 300,000 clones, about 85% detected once. The V and J genes are TRBV1 and TRBJ2-7; TRBD1, the D gene given by the table, was not confirmed from the DNA. TRBV1 is reported as a pseudogene. Source material: peripheral blood. This clonotype originated in a human donor in a cohort sampled during active COVID-19. The CDR3 reads CTSSQERGSGGPQYF. CDR3 DNA sequence: TGCACCAGCAGCCAAGAAAGGGGATCAGGGGGTCCGCAGTACTTC.